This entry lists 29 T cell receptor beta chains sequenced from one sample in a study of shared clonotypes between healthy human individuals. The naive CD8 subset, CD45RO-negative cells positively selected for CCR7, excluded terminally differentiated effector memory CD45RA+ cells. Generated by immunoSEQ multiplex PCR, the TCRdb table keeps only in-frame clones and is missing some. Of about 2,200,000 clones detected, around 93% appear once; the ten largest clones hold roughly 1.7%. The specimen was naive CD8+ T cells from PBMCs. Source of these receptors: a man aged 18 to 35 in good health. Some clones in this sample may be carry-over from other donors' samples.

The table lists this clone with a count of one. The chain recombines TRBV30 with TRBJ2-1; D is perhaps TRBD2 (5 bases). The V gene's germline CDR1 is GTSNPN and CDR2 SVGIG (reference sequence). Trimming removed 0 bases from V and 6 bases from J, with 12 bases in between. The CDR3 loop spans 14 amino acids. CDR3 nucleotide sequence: TGTGCCTGGAGTGTACCGACAACTAGCAATGAGCAGTTCTTC. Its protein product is CAWSVPTTSNEQFF.

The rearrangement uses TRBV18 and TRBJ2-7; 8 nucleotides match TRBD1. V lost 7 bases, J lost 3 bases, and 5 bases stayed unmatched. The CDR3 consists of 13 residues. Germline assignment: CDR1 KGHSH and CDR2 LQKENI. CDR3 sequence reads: CASFPGQDYEQYF. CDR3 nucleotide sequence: TGTGCCAGCTTTCCGGGACAGGACTACGAGCAGTACTTC.

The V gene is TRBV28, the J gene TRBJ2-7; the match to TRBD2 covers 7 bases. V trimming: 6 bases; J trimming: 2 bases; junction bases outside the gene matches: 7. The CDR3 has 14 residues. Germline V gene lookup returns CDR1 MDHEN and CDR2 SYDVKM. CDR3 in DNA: TGTGCCAGCAGCCACCTAGCGGAGGCCTACGAGCAGTACTTC. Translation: CASSHLAEAYEQYF. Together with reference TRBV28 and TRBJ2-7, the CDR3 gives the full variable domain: DVKVTQSSRYLVKRTGEKVFLECVQDMDHENMFWYRQDPGLGLRLIYFSYDVKMKEKGDIPEGYSVSREKKERFSLILESASTNQTSMYLCASSHLAEAYEQYFGPGTRLTVT.

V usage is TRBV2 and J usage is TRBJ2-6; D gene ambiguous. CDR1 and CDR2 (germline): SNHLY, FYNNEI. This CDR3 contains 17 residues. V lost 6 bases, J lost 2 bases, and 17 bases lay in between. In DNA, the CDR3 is TGTGCCAGCAGGGCATCTCTCACAGCAACTGGGGCCAACGTCCTGACTTTC. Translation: CASRASLTATGANVLTF.

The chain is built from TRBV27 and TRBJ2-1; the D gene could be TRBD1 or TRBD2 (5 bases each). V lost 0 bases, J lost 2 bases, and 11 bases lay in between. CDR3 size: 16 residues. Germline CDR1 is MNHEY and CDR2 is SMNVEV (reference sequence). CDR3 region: CASSLSLGPAYNEQFF. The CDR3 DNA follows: TGTGCCAGCAGTTTATCGTTGGGACCGGCCTACAATGAGCAGTTCTTC.

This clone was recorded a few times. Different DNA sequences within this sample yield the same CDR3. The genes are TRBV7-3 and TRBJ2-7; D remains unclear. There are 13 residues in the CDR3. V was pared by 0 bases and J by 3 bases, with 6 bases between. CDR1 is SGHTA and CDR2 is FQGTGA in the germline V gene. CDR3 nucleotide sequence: TGTGCCAGCAGCTTAACGGCAGGCTACGAGCAGTACTTC. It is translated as CASSLTAGYEQYF.

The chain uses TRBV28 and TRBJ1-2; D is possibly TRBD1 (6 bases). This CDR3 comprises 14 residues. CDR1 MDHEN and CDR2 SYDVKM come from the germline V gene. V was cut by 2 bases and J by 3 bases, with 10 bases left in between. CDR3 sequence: CASSLQGTHYGYTF. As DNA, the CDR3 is TGTGCCAGCAGTTTACAGGGGACCCACTATGGCTACACCTTC.

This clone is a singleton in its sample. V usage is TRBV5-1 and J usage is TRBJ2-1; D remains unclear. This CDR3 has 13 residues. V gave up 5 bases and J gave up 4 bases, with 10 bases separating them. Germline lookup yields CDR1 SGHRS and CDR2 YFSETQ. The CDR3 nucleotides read TGCGCCAGCAGTCCCTACGATTACAATGAGCAGTTCTTC. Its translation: CASSPYDYNEQFF.

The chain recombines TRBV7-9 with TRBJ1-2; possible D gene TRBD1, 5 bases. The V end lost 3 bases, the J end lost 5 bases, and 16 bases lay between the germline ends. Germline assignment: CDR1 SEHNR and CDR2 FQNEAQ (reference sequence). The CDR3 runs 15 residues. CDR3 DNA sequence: TGTGCCAGCAGCTTGAGTGGGACGGATTTTTATGGCTACACCTTC. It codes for CASSLSGTDFYGYTF. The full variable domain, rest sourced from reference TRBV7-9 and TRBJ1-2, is DTGVSQNPRHKITKRGQNVTFRCDPISEHNRLYWYRQTLGQGPEFLTYFQNEAQLEKSRLLSDRFSAERPKGSFSTLEIQRTEQGDSAMYLCASSLSGTDFYGYTFGSGTRLTVV.

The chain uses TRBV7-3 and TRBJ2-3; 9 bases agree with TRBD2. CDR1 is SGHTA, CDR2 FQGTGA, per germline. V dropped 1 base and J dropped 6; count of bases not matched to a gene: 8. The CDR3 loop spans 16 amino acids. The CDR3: CASSLIAGAPPDTQYF. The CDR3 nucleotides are TGTGCCAGCAGCTTAATAGCGGGAGCCCCCCCGGATACGCAGTATTTT.

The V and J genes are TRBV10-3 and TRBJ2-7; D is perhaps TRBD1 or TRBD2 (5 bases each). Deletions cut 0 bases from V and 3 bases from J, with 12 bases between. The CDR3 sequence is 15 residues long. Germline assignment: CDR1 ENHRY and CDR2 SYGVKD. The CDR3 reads CAISESPTDYYEQYF. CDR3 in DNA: TGTGCCATCAGTGAGTCGCCGACAGACTACTACGAGCAGTACTTC.

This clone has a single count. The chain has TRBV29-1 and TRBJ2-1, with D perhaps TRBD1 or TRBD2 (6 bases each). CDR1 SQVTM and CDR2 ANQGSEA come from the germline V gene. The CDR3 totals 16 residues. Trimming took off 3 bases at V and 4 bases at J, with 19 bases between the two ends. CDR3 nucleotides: TGCAGCGTTGAGGGGGGCGAGGGCGGGGTTTACAATGAGCAGTTCTTC. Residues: CSVEGGEGGVYNEQFF.

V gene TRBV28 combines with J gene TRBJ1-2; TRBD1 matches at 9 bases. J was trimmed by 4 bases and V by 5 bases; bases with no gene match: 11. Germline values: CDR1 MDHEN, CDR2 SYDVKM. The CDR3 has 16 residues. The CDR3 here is CASSHRDRDAFYGYTF. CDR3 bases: TGTGCCAGCAGTCACCGGGACAGGGATGCATTCTATGGCTACACCTTC.

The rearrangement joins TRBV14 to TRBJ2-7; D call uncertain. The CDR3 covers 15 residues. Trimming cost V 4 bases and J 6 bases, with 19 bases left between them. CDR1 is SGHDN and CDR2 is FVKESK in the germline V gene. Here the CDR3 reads CASSPRPGLDGEQYF. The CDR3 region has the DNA TGTGCCAGCAGCCCCCGCCCCGGTTTAGACGGCGAGCAGTACTTC.

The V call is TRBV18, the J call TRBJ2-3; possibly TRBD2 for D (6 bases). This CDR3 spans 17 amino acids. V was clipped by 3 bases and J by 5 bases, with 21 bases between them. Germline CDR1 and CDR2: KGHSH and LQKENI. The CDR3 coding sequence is TGTGCCAGCTCACCTTCCTCGACAGTAGCGGATGAAGATACGCAGTATTTT. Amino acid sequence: CASSPSSTVADEDTQYF.

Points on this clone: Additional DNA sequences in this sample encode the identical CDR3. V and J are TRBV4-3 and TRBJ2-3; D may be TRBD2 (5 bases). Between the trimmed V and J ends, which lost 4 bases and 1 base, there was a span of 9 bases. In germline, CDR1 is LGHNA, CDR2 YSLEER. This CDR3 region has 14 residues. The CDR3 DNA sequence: TGCGCCAGCAGCCCCCTAGCCGGCACAGATACGCAGTATTTT. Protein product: CASSPLAGTDTQYF.

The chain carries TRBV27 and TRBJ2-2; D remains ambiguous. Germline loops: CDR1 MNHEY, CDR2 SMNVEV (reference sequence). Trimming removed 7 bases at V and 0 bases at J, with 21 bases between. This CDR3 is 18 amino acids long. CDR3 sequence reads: CASNVKDGPRTNTGELFF. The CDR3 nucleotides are TGTGCCAGCAACGTAAAGGACGGACCGAGGACGAACACCGGGGAGCTGTTTTTT.

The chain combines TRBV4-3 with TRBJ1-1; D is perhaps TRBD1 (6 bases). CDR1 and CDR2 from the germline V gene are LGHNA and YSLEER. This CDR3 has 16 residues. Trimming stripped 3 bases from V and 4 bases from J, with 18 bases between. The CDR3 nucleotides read TGCGCCAGCAGCCAGTGGGGGGCGCACACAGGCACTGAAGCTTTCTTT. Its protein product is CASSQWGAHTGTEAFF.

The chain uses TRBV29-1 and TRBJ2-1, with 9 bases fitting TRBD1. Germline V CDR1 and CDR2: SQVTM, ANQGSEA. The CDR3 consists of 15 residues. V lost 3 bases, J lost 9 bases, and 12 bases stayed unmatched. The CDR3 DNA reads TGCAGCGTTGATCCCCCGGGACAGGGTCTTAGTGAGCAGTTCTTC. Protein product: CSVDPPGQGLSEQFF.

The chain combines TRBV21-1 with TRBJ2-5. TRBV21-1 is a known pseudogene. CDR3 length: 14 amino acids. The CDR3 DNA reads TGTGCCAGCTCGCCGGGACGGATACAAGAGACCCAGTACTTC. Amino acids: CASSPGRIQETQYF.

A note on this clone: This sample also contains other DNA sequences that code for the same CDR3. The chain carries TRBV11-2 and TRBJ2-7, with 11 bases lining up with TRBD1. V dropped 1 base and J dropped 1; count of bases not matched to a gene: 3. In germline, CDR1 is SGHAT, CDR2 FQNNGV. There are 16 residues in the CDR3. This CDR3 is CASSLAGTGGSYEQYF. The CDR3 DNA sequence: TGTGCCAGCAGCTTAGCCGGGACAGGGGGGTCCTACGAGCAGTACTTC.

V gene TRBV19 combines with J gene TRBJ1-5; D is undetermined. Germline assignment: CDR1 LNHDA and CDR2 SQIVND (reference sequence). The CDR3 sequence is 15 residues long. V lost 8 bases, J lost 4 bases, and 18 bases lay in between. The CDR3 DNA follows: TGTGCCAGTGACCGAATTGTGGGGTCAAATCAGCCCCAGCATTTT. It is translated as CASDRIVGSNQPQHF. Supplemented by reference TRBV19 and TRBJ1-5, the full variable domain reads DGGITQSPKYLFRKEGQNVTLSCEQNLNHDAMYWYRQDPGQGLRLIYYSQIVNDFQKGDIAEGYSVSREKKESFPLTVTSAQKNPTAFYLCASDRIVGSNQPQHFGDGTRLSIL.

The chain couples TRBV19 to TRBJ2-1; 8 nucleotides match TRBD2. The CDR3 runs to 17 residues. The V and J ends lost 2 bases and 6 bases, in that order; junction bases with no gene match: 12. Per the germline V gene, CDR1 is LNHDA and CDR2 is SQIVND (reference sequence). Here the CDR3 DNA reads TGTGCCAGTAGTATATGGTCGGGGCGGGAGGCCAGCAATGAGCAGTTCTTC. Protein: CASSIWSGREASNEQFF.

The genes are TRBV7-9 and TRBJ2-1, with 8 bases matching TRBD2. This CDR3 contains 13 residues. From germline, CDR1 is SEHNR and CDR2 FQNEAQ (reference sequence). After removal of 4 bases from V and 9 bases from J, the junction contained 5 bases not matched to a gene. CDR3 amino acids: CASSSTSDGEQFF. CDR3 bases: TGTGCCAGCAGCTCGACTAGCGACGGTGAGCAGTTCTTC.

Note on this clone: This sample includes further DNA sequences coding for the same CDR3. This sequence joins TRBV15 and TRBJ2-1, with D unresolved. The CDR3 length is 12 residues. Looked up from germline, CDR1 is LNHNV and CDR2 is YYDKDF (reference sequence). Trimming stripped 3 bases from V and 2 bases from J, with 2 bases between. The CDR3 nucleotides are TGTGCCACCAGCAGTACCTACAATGAGCAGTTCTTC. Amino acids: CATSSTYNEQFF.

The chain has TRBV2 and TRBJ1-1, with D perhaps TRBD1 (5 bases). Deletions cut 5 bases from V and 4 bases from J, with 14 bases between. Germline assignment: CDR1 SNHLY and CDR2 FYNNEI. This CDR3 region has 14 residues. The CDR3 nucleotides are TGTGCCAGCAGTCGCAGGGATCTTGGCACTGAAGCTTTCTTT. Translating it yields CASSRRDLGTEAFF.

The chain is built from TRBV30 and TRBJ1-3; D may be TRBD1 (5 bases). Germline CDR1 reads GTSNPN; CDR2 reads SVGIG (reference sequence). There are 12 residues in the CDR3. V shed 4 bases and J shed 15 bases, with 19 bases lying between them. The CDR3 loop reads CAWTLMWGEQYF. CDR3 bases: TGTGCCTGGACCTTGATGTGGGGGGAACAATATTTT.

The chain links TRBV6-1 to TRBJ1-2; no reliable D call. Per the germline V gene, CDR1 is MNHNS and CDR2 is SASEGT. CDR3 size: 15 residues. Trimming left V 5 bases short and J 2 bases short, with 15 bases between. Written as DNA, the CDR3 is TGTGCCAGCAGTAACCCCCACTGGGTCAACTATGGCTACACCTTC. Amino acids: CASSNPHWVNYGYTF.

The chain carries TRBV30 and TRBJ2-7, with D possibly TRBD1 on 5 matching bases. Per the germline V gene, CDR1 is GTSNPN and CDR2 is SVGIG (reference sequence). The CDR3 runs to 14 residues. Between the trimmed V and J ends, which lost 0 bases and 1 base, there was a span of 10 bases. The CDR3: CAWSVDSLSYEQYF. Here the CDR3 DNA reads TGTGCCTGGAGTGTTGACAGTCTGTCCTACGAGCAGTACTTC. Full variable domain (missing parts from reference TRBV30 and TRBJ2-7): SQTIHQWPATLVQPVGSPLSLECTVEGTSNPNLYWYRQAAGRGLQLLFYSVGIGQISSEVPQNLSASRPQDRQFILSSKKLLLSDSGFYLCAWSVDSLSYEQYFGPGTRLTVT.